Listed here are 25 T cell receptor beta chains from one sample, sequenced in a study of blood T cell repertoires in COVID-19. The protocol was immunoSEQ multiplex PCR, while the TCRdb copy is restricted to in-frame clones and leaves out a portion. The data show tens of thousands of clones, approximately 80% seen once. The sequenced sample was peripheral blood. The receptors shown here come from a man aged 70 or older with acute or convalescent COVID-19.

The chain links TRBV19 to TRBJ2-1, with 13 bases matching TRBD2. CDR1 is LNHDA and CDR2 is SQIVND in the germline V gene (reference sequence). The CDR3 has 16 residues. After removal of 5 bases from V and 7 bases from J, the junction contained 8 bases not matched to a gene. The CDR3 sequence is CASSVGLLAGGNEQFF. The CDR3 coding sequence is TGTGCCAGTAGTGTAGGCTTACTAGCGGGAGGGAATGAGCAGTTCTTC.

This chain links TRBV7-9 with TRBJ2-1; 8 bases match TRBD2. J lost 6 bases, V lost 2 bases, and 9 bases had no gene match. The V gene's germline CDR1 is SEHNR and CDR2 FQNEAQ (reference sequence). This CDR3 has 16 amino acids. The CDR3 loop is CASSLPPSGSINEQFF. The CDR3 DNA is TGTGCCAGCAGCTTACCCCCCAGCGGGAGTATCAATGAGCAGTTCTTC.

This clone turned up a few times. The chain employs TRBV5-1 and TRBJ2-5; 8 bases are a match to TRBD1. Trimming removed 1 base from V and 4 bases from J; junction bases left unmatched: 3. Germline CDR1 SGHRS, CDR2 YFSETQ. This CDR3 region has 14 residues. CDR3 residues: CASSLRTGRETQYF. The CDR3, as DNA: TGCGCCAGCAGCTTGCGGACAGGGAGAGAGACCCAGTACTTC.

The chain uses TRBV29-1 and TRBJ2-1; 13 positions match TRBD2. The CDR3 covers 12 residues. V lost 7 bases and J lost 8; bases outside the gene matches: 2. Looked up from germline, CDR1 is SQVTM and CDR2 is ANQGSEA. CDR3 in amino acids: CSGTSGSYEQFF. CDR3 nucleotide sequence: TGCAGCGGGACTAGCGGGAGCTATGAGCAGTTCTTC.

The chain couples TRBV21-1 to TRBJ1-5; the listed D gene, TRBD1, was not tested against the DNA. TRBV21-1 has pseudogene status. The CDR3 length is 18 residues. The CDR3 DNA is TGTGCCAGCAGCAAAGCGAGGGGGAAGGGCTGGAGCAATCAGCCCCAGCATTTT. It codes for CASSKARGKGWSNQPQHF.

The chain is built from TRBV27 and TRBJ1-2; 8 nucleotides align to TRBD1. This CDR3 has 15 residues. V dropped 5 bases and J dropped 1; count of bases not matched to a gene: 6. The germline CDR1 and CDR2 sequences are MNHEY and SMNVEV (reference sequence). CDR3 protein: CASSLRQGLNYGYTF. In DNA form, the CDR3 reads TGTGCCAGCAGTCTTCGACAGGGGCTTAACTATGGCTACACCTTC.

CDR3 bases: TGTGCCAGCAGTTTAATGGCCGGGACTGTCAATGAGCAGTTCTTC. Its translation is CASSLMAGTVNEQFF. This sequence joins TRBV27 and TRBJ2-1; a weak D match, TRBD2 (6 bases). The CDR3 is 15 residues long. The germline gives CDR1 MNHEY, CDR2 SMNVEV (reference sequence). Trimming removed 2 bases from V and 6 bases from J, with 14 bases in between.

V is TRBV11-3 and J is TRBJ2-7; 8 bases fit TRBD1. Germline loops: CDR1 SGHNT, CDR2 YENEEA. V lost 4 bases and J lost 2; bases outside the gene matches: 4. This CDR3 spans 14 amino acids. This CDR3 reads CASSYSTGAYEQYF. The CDR3 region has the DNA TGTGCCAGCAGCTACTCGACAGGGGCCTACGAGCAGTACTTC. The full variable domain, rest sourced from reference TRBV11-3 and TRBJ2-7, is EAGVVQSPRYKIIEKKQPVAFWCNPISGHNTLYWYLQNLGQGPELLIRYENEEAVDDSQLPKDRFSAERLKGVDSTLKIQPAELGDSAVYLCASSYSTGAYEQYFGPGTRLTVT.

The chain is built from TRBV28 and TRBJ2-4; 12 bases line up with TRBD2. The germline CDR1 and CDR2 sequences are MDHEN and SYDVKM. V dropped 4 bases and J dropped 6; count of bases not matched to a gene: 7. The CDR3 consists of 16 residues. The chain's CDR3 is CASSWLAGGPRNIQYF. The CDR3 DNA reads as TGTGCCAGCAGTTGGCTAGCGGGAGGGCCCAGAAACATTCAGTACTTC.

This chain uses TRBV28 with TRBJ2-7, with D hard to call. There are 12 residues in the CDR3. Germline loops: CDR1 MDHEN, CDR2 SYDVKM. Trimming took off 7 bases at V and 2 bases at J, with 9 bases between the two ends. The DNA of the CDR3 is TGTGCCAGCACTCAGGTACCCTACGAGCAGTACTTC. Protein sequence: CASTQVPYEQYF.

This chain uses TRBV9 with TRBJ2-1; 7 nucleotides agree with TRBD2. Germline CDR1 is SGDLS and CDR2 is YYNGEE. The CDR3 totals 15 residues. Trimming at V came to 1 base and at J to 3 bases, leaving 4 bases not matched to a gene. In DNA form, the CDR3 reads TGTGCCAGCAGCGTACGCGGGAGTGACTACAATGAGCAGTTCTTC. Its translation is CASSVRGSDYNEQFF.

The chain links TRBV11-2 to TRBJ2-3, with 7 bases identical to TRBD2. The CDR3 covers 15 residues. Trimming took 2 bases from V and 5 from J; bases not matched to a gene: 7. Germline assignment: CDR1 SGHAT and CDR2 FQNNGV. The CDR3 here is CASSLLAGVGDTQYF. The DNA of the CDR3 is TGTGCCAGCAGCTTACTCGCGGGAGTTGGAGATACGCAGTATTTT.

The chain has TRBV7-8 and TRBJ1-5; D remains ambiguous. Trimming removed 4 bases from V and 1 base from J, with 14 bases in between. The CDR3 is 16 residues long. Germline V gene sequence: CDR1 SGHVS, CDR2 FQNEAQ. CDR3 nucleotide sequence: TGTGCCAGCAGCTCCAACCCCGGGGTGAGCAATCAGCCCCAGCATTTT. As protein: CASSSNPGVSNQPQHF.

The gene calls are TRBV28 and TRBJ1-4; 7 bases line up with TRBD1. The J segment lost 4 bases and the V segment lost 3 bases, leaving 8 bases of the junction unmatched. The CDR3 loop spans 16 amino acids. Germline CDR1 MDHEN, CDR2 SYDVKM. The CDR3 sequence is CASSLVVRDSNEKLFF. The CDR3 DNA reads TGTGCCAGCAGTTTGGTAGTCCGGGACAGTAATGAAAAACTGTTTTTT.

The genes are TRBV7-6 and TRBJ2-2; TRBD2 matches at 11 bases. This CDR3 comprises 20 residues. Unmatched junction bases numbered 20, after V lost 5 bases and J lost 6 bases. In germline, CDR1 is SGHVS, CDR2 FNYEAQ. As DNA, the CDR3 is TGTGCCAGCAGCATACCAGGGGGCTTGACTAGCGGGGATCCTGCCGGGGAGCTGTTTTTT. Its translation: CASSIPGGLTSGDPAGELFF.

The chain uses TRBV27 and TRBJ2-1; 7 nucleotides match TRBD1. The trim removed 8 bases at V and 2 bases at J, leaving 0 bases unmatched. CDR3 length: 12 amino acids. Germline loops: CDR1 MNHEY, CDR2 SMNVEV (reference sequence). CDR3 sequence (DNA): TGTGCCAGCCAGGGGGCCTACAATGAGCAGTTCTTC. This gives the protein CASQGAYNEQFF.

This clone was detected only once. This chain uses TRBV3-1 (or the pseudogene TRBV3-2) with TRBJ2-1, with 10 bases aligning to TRBD2. CDR1 is LGHDT, CDR2 YNNKEL, per germline (reference sequence). The CDR3 spans 16 residues. The trim removed 1 base at V and 5 bases at J, leaving 5 bases unmatched. The CDR3 DNA follows: TGTGCCAGCAGCCAAGGGAGGACTAGCGGTCACAATGAGCAGTTCTTC. Residues: CASSQGRTSGHNEQFF.

This chain uses TRBV5-5 with TRBJ1-5, with D uncertain. CDR1 and CDR2 from the germline V gene are SGHKS and YYEKEE (reference sequence). V was pared by 0 bases and J by 5 bases, with 6 bases between. This CDR3 is 13 amino acids long. As DNA, the CDR3 is TGTGCCAGCAGCTTGGATACGGATCAGCCCCAGCATTTT. As protein: CASSLDTDQPQHF.

This clone was found once. V usage is TRBV5-1 and J usage is TRBJ1-1; D is perhaps TRBD1 (5 bases). The CDR3 is 13 residues long. Trimming left V 0 bases short and J 8 bases short, with 11 bases between. In germline, CDR1 is SGHRS, CDR2 YFSETQ. CDR3 coding DNA: TGCGCCAGCAGCTTGGATCCCCCAGGGGAAGCTTTCTTT. Amino acid sequence: CASSLDPPGEAFF.

The chain joins TRBV6-5 to TRBJ1-1, with TRBD1 identical over 7 bases. The ends lost 2 bases at V and 8 bases at J; junction bases unmatched: 11. This CDR3 is 15 amino acids long. CDR1 is MNHEY, CDR2 SVGAGI, per germline. The CDR3 DNA reads TGTGCCAGCAGTTACGTTGCGTCAGGGGGAGAGGAAGCTTTCTTT. Translation gives CASSYVASGGEEAFF.

CDR3 bases: TGTGCCAGCAGTGAAAAGACTAGCGGGGCGTTTGGGTACTTC. Translation: CASSEKTSGAFGYF. The chain has TRBV2 and TRBJ2-7; 11 bases are shared with TRBD2. Germline values: CDR1 SNHLY, CDR2 FYNNEI. J lost 12 bases, V lost 2 bases, and 9 bases had no gene match. The CDR3 runs 14 residues.

V gene TRBV4-3 combines with J gene TRBJ2-2, with 12 bases that match TRBD1. Germline CDR1 and CDR2: LGHNA and YSLEER. V gave up 4 bases and J gave up 3 bases; unmatched junction bases: 3. The CDR3 length is 16 residues. CDR3 sequence (DNA): TGCGCCAGCAGCCCGGGGACAGGGGGCCACACCGGGGAGCTGTTTTTT. Protein sequence: CASSPGTGGHTGELFF.

The rearrangement joins TRBV6-5 to TRBJ2-5; 11 nucleotides agree with TRBD2. This CDR3 comprises 16 residues. J gave up 2 bases and V 4 bases, and 6 bases lay outside the gene matches. CDR1 is MNHEY and CDR2 is SVGAGI in the germline V gene. The CDR3 here is CASSSGLAEVQETQYF. The CDR3 nucleotides read TGTGCCAGCAGTTCGGGACTAGCGGAGGTTCAAGAGACCCAGTACTTC.

V usage is TRBV6-6 and J usage is TRBJ2-5; D might be TRBD1 (5 bases). Germline lookup yields CDR1 MNHNY and CDR2 SVGAGI (reference sequence). Trimming took 0 bases from V and 3 from J, leaving 5 bases between them. The CDR3 is 13 residues long. Here the CDR3 DNA reads TGTGCCAGCAGTTACTCGACAGAAGAGACCCAGTACTTC. Residues: CASSYSTEETQYF.

The V call is TRBV30, the J call TRBJ2-7; 7 bases map to TRBD1. The length of the CDR3 is 12 residues. Trimming cost V 6 bases and J 7 bases; bases outside gene matches: 9. Germline CDR1 reads GTSNPN; CDR2 reads SVGIG (reference sequence). CDR3 DNA sequence: TGTGCCTGTACAGACAGGGCGTGGGAGCAGTACTTC. It encodes CACTDRAWEQYF.